The clone carrying this T cell receptor beta chain appeared a single time. Its antigen remains unidentified. The sample originates from a study of memory CD4+ T cells and cytomegalovirus serostatus. As handled by the study authors: Out-of-frame sequences were removed, leaving roughly 2,200,000 distinct TCRbeta sequences. Assay: immunoSEQ multiplex PCR; the TCRdb copy retains only in-frame clones and omits some. V and J calls plus clone size are reproduced from that table; the DNA served to infer D and trimming. The sample carries tens of thousands of clones, just over 75% recorded once. Notes on the study in general: About 40% of the roughly 150 known CMV-associated TCRbeta sequences appeared in CD4+ memory. Suggested: most of the CMV-linked TCR signature lies in CD4+ memory cells. CMV serostatus prediction reached median AUC approximately 0.95, or 0.91 with US-trained model.

Single viable CD3+CD4+CD8-CD45RO+ cells were sorted as the memory CD4+ T cells. CDR1 and CDR2 from the germline V gene are MNHNS and SASEGT. The CDR3 covers 13 residues. Trimming took off 7 bases at V and 10 bases at J, with 17 bases between the two ends. The origin of this receptor is an adult in good health and CMV-seronegative. The chain joins TRBV6-1 to TRBJ2-1; maybe TRBD1 (6 bases). The material sequenced was memory CD4+ T cells from blood. CDR3 bases: TGTGCCAGCACACCATACAGGGCGAGGGAGCAGTTCTTC. Encoded protein: CASTPYRAREQFF.